A selection of T cell receptor beta chains follows, all from one sample in a study of post-analysis software for immune sequencing data. MiXCR, applied by TCRdb to the PCR reads, yields one record per CDR3 protein. The sample consists of about 430,000 distinct CDR3 sequences, 35% to 45% of them appearing once. The sequencing sample was made of blood. These receptors all come from a girl aged 2 to 9 with multiple sclerosis. CDR3s include the opening cysteine and the closing phenylalanine or tryptophan. D genes are given only for firm matches. Rows give clone size only sometimes, using once, few, many, or a class for an expanded clone.

clone_size,j_call,v_call,d_call,cdr3_aa,cdr3_nt
few,TRBJ2-1,TRBV20-1,TRBD2,CSASSGSRRYNEQFF,TGCAGTGCTTCTAGCGGGAGCCGACGCTACAATGAGCAGTTCTTC
few,TRBJ2-6,TRBV5-1,.,CASSRDAGGANVLTF,TGCGCCAGCAGCCGGGACGCCGGTGGGGCCAACGTCCTGACTTTC
few,TRBJ2-5,TRBV10-3,TRBD1,CAISGATGATYQETQYF,TGTGCCATCAGTGGGGCCACAGGGGCTACGTACCAAGAGACCCAGTACTTC
many,TRBJ2-5,TRBV12-3/TRBV12-4,.,CASNLGGETQYF,TGTGCCAGCAACTTGGGGGGAGAGACCCAGTACTTC
few,TRBJ2-5,TRBV28,.,CASSLLEPQETQYF,TGTGCCAGCAGTTTGTTGGAGCCGCAAGAGACCCAGTACTTC
few,TRBJ2-1,TRBV10-3,.,CAISDPGLYNEQFF,TGTGCCATCAGTGACCCGGGACTTTACAATGAGCAGTTCTTC
.,TRBJ2-5,TRBV24-1,.,CATSDSPGQGTQYF,TGTGCCACCAGTGATTCTCCGGGCCAAGGGACCCAGTACTTC
once,TRBJ1-2,TRBV5-5,TRBD1,CASSFSGQGKSGYTF,TGTGCCAGCAGCTTCTCCGGACAGGGCAAATCTGGCTACACCTTC
.,TRBJ1-6,TRBV10-3,.,CAIRPVDYSPLHF,TGTGCCATCAGACCGGTCGATTATTCACCCCTCCACTTT
.,TRBJ2-5,TRBV5-1,.,CASSSAGLIQETQYF,TGCGCCAGCAGCTCGGCGGGACTTATACAAGAGACCCAGTACTTC
.,TRBJ2-7,TRBV5-1,.,CASSHQGGVPYEQYF,TGCGCCAGCAGTCATCAGGGGGGGGTCCCCTACGAGCAGTACTTC
.,TRBJ2-7,TRBV6-6,.,CASSILMGDYEQYF,TGTGCCAGCAGTATACTCATGGGGGACTACGAGCAGTACTTC
.,TRBJ2-7,TRBV5-1,.,CASSLDDLYEQYF,TGCGCCAGCAGCTTGGACGACTTATACGAGCAGTACTTC
.,TRBJ2-1,TRBV29-1,.,CSVDPSAGRVQFF,TGCAGCGTCGACCCCTCTGCAGGTCGGGTGCAGTTCTTC
.,TRBJ2-1,TRBV20-1,.,CSASPAGRSEQFF,TGCAGTGCTAGTCCTGCAGGGAGGAGTGAGCAGTTCTTC
once,TRBJ2-6,TRBV15,.,CATSRERIRTGANVLTF,TGTGCCACCAGCAGAGAAAGGATTAGGACTGGGGCCAACGTCCTGACTTTC
.,TRBJ2-7,TRBV7-2,TRBD2,CASSYTILAGAAEQYF,TGTGCCAGCAGTTACACTATACTAGCGGGAGCAGCCGAGCAGTACTTC
.,TRBJ1-1,TRBV7-9,.,CASSFKAGVGDTEAFF,TGTGCCAGCAGCTTTAAAGCCGGTGTAGGGGACACTGAAGCTTTCTTT
.,TRBJ1-3,TRBV6-6,.,CASSFETGGGGNTIYF,TGTGCCAGCAGTTTCGAGACAGGTGGTGGAGGAAACACCATATATTTT
few,TRBJ2-1,TRBV29-1,TRBD2,CSVSAGGYNEQFF,TGCAGCGTGTCAGCGGGGGGATACAATGAGCAGTTCTTC
.,TRBJ1-4,TRBV5-1,.,CASSLDPPTGITTNEKLFF,TGCGCCAGCAGCTTGGATCCACCCACAGGGATAACGACTAATGAAAAACTGTTTTTT
few,TRBJ1-1,TRBV29-1,.,CSGIKNTEAFF,TGCAGCGGAATAAAGAACACTGAAGCTTTCTTT
few,TRBJ2-3,TRBV20-1,.,CSAPPSGGTDTQYF,TGCAGTGCTCCTCCGAGCGGCGGCACAGATACGCAGTATTTT
many,TRBJ2-1,TRBV6-2/TRBV6-3,TRBD2,CASSYESQRGTYNEQFF,TGTGCCAGCAGTTACGAGAGCCAGCGGGGAACCTACAATGAGCAGTTCTTC
.,TRBJ2-1,TRBV6-5,.,CASSTSRTLRGEQFF,.
.,TRBJ1-1,TRBV5-1,.,CASSLEGQAEAFF,TGCGCCAGCAGCTTGGAGGGGCAAGCTGAAGCTTTCTTT